Presented here are 26 T cell receptor beta chains from one specimen sequenced in a study of cytomegalovirus exposure and HLA in healthy donors. Researchers ran the PCR with 60 Vbeta and 13 Jbeta primers. Only in-frame clones appear in the TCRdb table, and some are missing; sequencing was by immunoSEQ multiplex PCR. The sample comprises roughly 190,000 clones, approximately 70% of which are singletons, and less than 2% rests with the top ten. The sequenced material came from PBMCs. The source is a young woman in good health and CMV-seronegative.

This clone was recorded a few times. This chain uses TRBV7-9 with TRBJ2-1; perhaps TRBD2 as D (6 bases). Trimming cost V 4 bases and J 6 bases, with 10 bases left between them. Germline assignment: CDR1 SEHNR and CDR2 FQNEAQ (reference sequence). The CDR3 has 13 amino acids. The CDR3 loop is CASSYVGGNEQFF. The CDR3 coding sequence is TGTGCCAGCAGCTACGTCGGGGGCAATGAGCAGTTCTTC.

This clone came up a few times. The chain couples TRBV5-1 to TRBJ1-1; D not certain. Germline values: CDR1 SGHRS, CDR2 YFSETQ. The CDR3 totals 15 residues. V was shortened by 4 bases and J by 6 bases, with 19 bases between the two germline ends. The chain's CDR3 is CASSREIRVGAEAFF. The DNA of the CDR3 is TGCGCCAGCAGCCGGGAAATTCGGGTGGGCGCTGAAGCTTTCTTT.

The chain is built from TRBV4-1 and TRBJ2-5, with 8 bases identical to TRBD2. Unmatched junction bases numbered 12, after V lost 2 bases and J lost 7 bases. From germline, CDR1 is MGHRA and CDR2 YSYEKL. The CDR3 sequence is 16 residues long. CDR3 in amino acids: CASSQIGEDGRGTQYF. Written as DNA, the CDR3 is TGCGCCAGCAGCCAAATAGGAGAGGACGGGAGGGGGACCCAGTACTTC.

The rearrangement links TRBV9 to TRBJ2-7; TRBD2 matches at 13 bases. This CDR3 has 16 residues. Germline CDR1 is SGDLS and CDR2 is YYNGEE. After removal of 4 bases from V and 6 bases from J, the junction contained 10 bases not matched to a gene. The CDR3 coding sequence is TGTGCCAGCAGCCCCCCGGGACTAGCGGGAACGGGCGAGCAGTACTTC. It encodes CASSPPGLAGTGEQYF.

This chain uses TRBV6-5 with TRBJ1-5; no reliable D call. V was shortened by 6 bases and J by 4 bases, with 4 bases between the two germline ends. The CDR3 is 11 amino acids. The germline V gene has CDR1 MNHEY and CDR2 SVGAGI. The DNA for the CDR3 is TGTGCCAGCAGCCCGAATCAGCCCCAGCATTTT. Translated, it gives CASSPNQPQHF.

This clone came up a few times. The chain uses TRBV2 and TRBJ2-7; 7 positions match TRBD1. This CDR3 contains 14 residues. Trimming cost V 6 bases and J 3 bases; bases outside gene matches: 8. Per the germline V gene, CDR1 is SNHLY and CDR2 is FYNNEI. Written as DNA, the CDR3 is TGTGCCAGCAGAACGGGACAGACCCGCTACGAGCAGTACTTC. It encodes CASRTGQTRYEQYF.

In DNA, the CDR3 is TGTGCCAGTAGTAGGGAAAGGACAGCGGTCTATGGCTACACCTTC. Amino acid sequence: CASSRERTAVYGYTF. The chain couples TRBV19 to TRBJ1-2, with D possibly TRBD1 on 6 matching bases. Per germline, CDR1 LNHDA and CDR2 SQIVND (reference sequence). The ends were cut back, 4 bases at V and 4 bases at J, with 16 bases in the middle. The CDR3 contains 15 residues.

The V and J genes are TRBV27 and TRBJ2-3; D ambiguous. Germline V gives CDR1 MNHEY, CDR2 SMNVEV (reference sequence). This CDR3 has 16 residues. V was shortened by 1 base and J by 0 bases, with 11 bases between the two germline ends. This chain's CDR3 is CASSLWQKPSTDTQYF. Written as DNA, the CDR3 is TGTGCCAGCAGTTTATGGCAGAAACCTAGCACAGATACGCAGTATTTT.

This clone was recorded only once. Compared with germline, one end of the junction differs, possibly owing to a read error. This chain connects TRBV7-7 to TRBJ2-1; possible D gene TRBD2, 5 bases. The CDR3 is made up of 15 amino acids. The germline gives CDR1 SSHAT, CDR2 FNYEAQ (reference sequence). The CDR3 reads CASSLHSVSYNEQFF. The DNA for the CDR3 is TGTGCTAGCAGCTTACATAGCGTATCGTACAATGAGCAGTTCTTC.

The chain uses TRBV30 and TRBJ2-7, with 7 bases aligning to TRBD1. The CDR3 consists of 13 residues. Per germline, CDR1 GTSNPN and CDR2 SVGIG (reference sequence). Germline trimming cut 4 bases from V and 2 bases from J; bases unmatched to any gene: 5. CDR3 nucleotide sequence: TGTGCCTGGAATGAGGGGGCAGCCTACGAGCAGTACTTC. As protein: CAWNEGAAYEQYF. Variable domain in full (rest from reference TRBV30 and TRBJ2-7): SQTIHQWPATLVQPVGSPLSLECTVEGTSNPNLYWYRQAAGRGLQLLFYSVGIGQISSEVPQNLSASRPQDRQFILSSKKLLLSDSGFYLCAWNEGAAYEQYFGPGTRLTVT.

For this clone: The same CDR3 also results from other DNA sequences found in this sample. The chain joins TRBV7-9 to TRBJ2-1; D might be TRBD2 (5 bases). Looked up from germline, CDR1 is SEHNR and CDR2 is FQNEAQ (reference sequence). This CDR3 is 13 amino acids long. V was pared by 4 bases and J by 8 bases, with 12 bases between. This chain's CDR3 is CASSSPKGDEQFF. In nucleotides, the CDR3 is TGTGCCAGCAGCTCCCCTAAGGGAGATGAGCAGTTCTTC. The full variable domain, with the rest looked up from reference TRBV7-9 and TRBJ2-1, is DTGVSQNPRHKITKRGQNVTFRCDPISEHNRLYWYRQTLGQGPEFLTYFQNEAQLEKSRLLSDRFSAERPKGSFSTLEIQRTEQGDSAMYLCASSSPKGDEQFFGPGTRLTVL.

The chain carries TRBV5-1 and TRBJ2-1; D unclear. This CDR3 comprises 12 residues. V lost 1 base to trimming and J lost 8 bases, with 7 bases between them. Germline V gives CDR1 SGHRS, CDR2 YFSETQ. DNA for the CDR3: TGCGCCAGCAGCTTGAGCCGAGATGAGCAGTTCTTC. Amino acid sequence: CASSLSRDEQFF.

This sequence joins TRBV11-2 and TRBJ2-7; the match to TRBD2 covers 7 bases. J was trimmed by 1 base and V by 4 bases; bases with no gene match: 7. The CDR3 covers 15 residues. The germline V gene has CDR1 SGHAT and CDR2 FQNNGV. In DNA, the CDR3 is TGTGCCAGCAGCTCAAGCGGGACCGCTTCCTACGAGCAGTACTTC. Translating it yields CASSSSGTASYEQYF.

The rearrangement joins TRBV27 to TRBJ2-7; no reliable D call. This CDR3 is built from 14 residues. V was pared by 6 bases and J by 1 base, with 13 bases between. The germline V gene encodes CDR1 MNHEY and CDR2 SMNVEV (reference sequence). The CDR3 region is CASSLTYGSYEQYF. The CDR3 DNA reads TGTGCCAGCAGCCTTACGTACGGTTCCTACGAGCAGTACTTC.

The chain has TRBV30 and TRBJ2-7; D remains ambiguous. This CDR3 has 11 amino acids. In germline, CDR1 is GTSNPN, CDR2 SVGIG (reference sequence). Trimming removed 3 bases from V and 1 base from J, with 4 bases in between. CDR3 region: CAWSESYEQYF. The CDR3 region has the DNA TGTGCCTGGAGCGAGTCCTACGAGCAGTACTTC. Combining the CDR3 with reference TRBV30 and TRBJ2-7 gives the whole variable domain SQTIHQWPATLVQPVGSPLSLECTVEGTSNPNLYWYRQAAGRGLQLLFYSVGIGQISSEVPQNLSASRPQDRQFILSSKKLLLSDSGFYLCAWSESYEQYFGPGTRLTVT.

The rearrangement links TRBV27 to TRBJ2-3; a weak D match, TRBD2 (5 bases). V lost 5 bases and J lost 2, with 11 bases in between. The germline V gene has CDR1 MNHEY and CDR2 SMNVEV (reference sequence). This CDR3 comprises 14 residues. CDR3 in amino acids: CASSRAGITDTQYF. CDR3 DNA sequence: TGTGCCAGCAGTCGAGCCGGGATCACAGATACGCAGTATTTT.

This clone turned up a few times. The chain carries TRBV18 and TRBJ2-3; D may be TRBD2 (5 bases). The CDR3 length is 14 residues. CDR1 KGHSH and CDR2 LQKENI come from the germline V gene. V lost 4 bases to trimming and J lost 3 bases, with 11 bases between them. CDR3 region: CASSLGGRTDTQYF. CDR3 coding DNA: TGTGCCAGCTCACTAGGAGGCAGGACAGATACGCAGTATTTT. Filled out from reference TRBV18 and TRBJ2-3, the complete variable domain reads NAGVMQNPRHLVRRRGQEARLRCSPMKGHSHVYWYRQLPEEGLKFMVYLQKENIIDESGMPKERFSAEFPKEGPSILRIQQVVRGDSAAYFCASSLGGRTDTQYFGPGTRLTVL.

V gene TRBV7-2 combines with J gene TRBJ1-5; a possible D gene is TRBD1 (6 bases). This CDR3 is 17 amino acids long. Trimming took 4 bases from V and 4 from J, leaving 20 bases between them. Germline CDR1 is SGHTA and CDR2 is FQGNSA. DNA of the CDR3: TGTGCCAGCAGCTCCGCGCCCGGGACATGGGGGAATCAGCCCCAGCATTTT. Amino acids: CASSSAPGTWGNQPQHF.

This sequence joins TRBV7-2 and TRBJ1-2; D gene unclear. The CDR3 runs 15 residues. Trimming removed 5 bases from V and 2 bases from J, with 15 bases in between. CDR1 is SGHTA and CDR2 is FQGNSA in the germline V gene. The CDR3 DNA sequence: TGTGCCAGCAGCCCGGTGGAGAGGCGGAACTATGGCTACACCTTC. Residues: CASSPVERRNYGYTF.

The J gene is TRBJ1-1, the V gene TRBV5-4, with 7 bases matching TRBD1. Germline V gives CDR1 SGHNT, CDR2 YYREEE (reference sequence). Trimming took 8 bases from V and 2 from J; bases not matched to a gene: 24. The CDR3 spans 19 residues. CDR3 amino acids: CASRRDRDLTRPLNTEAFF. The CDR3 region has the DNA TGTGCCAGTAGACGGGACAGAGACCTTACCAGACCACTTAACACTGAAGCTTTCTTT.

This clone showed up just a few times. The V and J genes are TRBV5-5 and TRBJ2-7; TRBD1 might be the D (5 bases). Trimming pared 3 bases from V and 0 bases from J, leaving 13 bases between. CDR3 length equals 15 residues. CDR1 SGHKS and CDR2 YYEKEE come from the germline V gene (reference sequence). The CDR3 is CASSSVRASSYEQYF. The CDR3 DNA follows: TGTGCCAGCAGCTCCGTCAGGGCCTCCTCCTACGAGCAGTACTTC. The full variable domain, completed using reference TRBV5-5 and TRBJ2-7, is DAGVTQSPTHLIKTRGQQVTLRCSPISGHKSVSWYQQVLGQGPQFIFQYYEKEERGRGNFPDRFSARQFPNYSSELNVNALLLGDSALYLCASSSVRASSYEQYFGPGTRLTVT.

The V gene is TRBV21-1, the J gene TRBJ1-5. TRBV21-1 is a documented pseudogene. This CDR3 comprises 16 residues. CDR3 loop: CASSKDRGEGYQPQHF. The CDR3 nucleotides read TGTGCCAGCAGCAAAGATAGAGGGGAGGGGTATCAGCCCCAGCATTTT.

The chain is built from TRBV13 and TRBJ2-5, with 9 nucleotides matching TRBD1. Looked up from germline, CDR1 is PRHDT and CDR2 is FYEKMQ (reference sequence). The CDR3 contains 16 residues. J lost 2 bases, V lost 4 bases, and 8 bases had no gene match. CDR3 bases: TGTGCCAGCAGCTCCACGAAAGGGACAGGGCAAGAGACCCAGTACTTC. Translating gives CASSSTKGTGQETQYF.

The rearrangement joins TRBV6-5 to TRBJ2-7, with no clear D. V dropped 0 bases and J dropped 5 bases, with 8 bases sitting between them. Germline CDR1 MNHEY, CDR2 SVGAGI. CDR3 size: 13 residues. CDR3 protein: CASSYSRVHEQYF. For the CDR3, the DNA is TGTGCCAGCAGTTACTCTAGAGTGCACGAGCAGTACTTC.

This chain connects TRBV10-1 to TRBJ2-2; no clear D gene. The CDR3 is 20 amino acids. Germline V gene data show CDR1 as WNHNN and CDR2 as SYGVQD (reference sequence). V was shortened by 2 bases and J by 3 bases, with 25 bases between the two germline ends. The CDR3 DNA follows: TGCGCCAGCAGTGAGCCCGACGGTCCGGGTCCCCCGCTATACACCGGGGAGCTGTTTTTT. It codes for CASSEPDGPGPPLYTGELFF.

The gene calls are TRBV7-9 and TRBJ2-1; D not resolved. The CDR3 runs to 13 residues. V lost 7 bases to trimming and J lost 12 bases, with 19 bases between them. Per germline, CDR1 SEHNR and CDR2 FQNEAQ (reference sequence). Here the CDR3 reads CASTPSRIFVQFF. CDR3 sequence (DNA): TGTGCCAGCACCCCATCGAGAATTTTCGTGCAGTTCTTC. The whole variable domain, filled in from reference TRBV7-9 and TRBJ2-1, reads DTGVSQNPRHKITKRGQNVTFRCDPISEHNRLYWYRQTLGQGPEFLTYFQNEAQLEKSRLLSDRFSAERPKGSFSTLEIQRTEQGDSAMYLCASTPSRIFVQFFGPGTRLTVL.